These 5 T cell receptor beta chains were all obtained from the same sample, sequenced in a study of T-cell memory formation after mild COVID-19. TCRdb reanalysed the 5' RACE reads using MiXCR and keeps one entry per CDR3 protein. This table holds hundreds of thousands of distinct CDR3 sequences, 25% to 30% found once. The sequencing sample was made of PBMCs or a T cell subset sorted from them (not recorded which). The receptors originated from an adult woman who had mild COVID-19 (a few samples of this study predate the infection). Cell type and time point are not known.

This clonotype turned up a few times. This sequence joins TRBV29-1 and TRBJ2-7; the match to TRBD2 covers 7 bases. The CDR3 consists of 13 residues. The germline gives CDR1 SQVTM, CDR2 ANQGSEA. V lost 6 bases and J lost 3; bases outside the gene matches: 8. CDR3 loop: CSVAGEGHYEQYF. CDR3 bases: TGCAGCGTGGCGGGGGAGGGCCACTACGAGCAGTACTTC.

The genes are TRBV7-9 and TRBJ1-5, with D possibly TRBD1 on 5 matching bases. Germline-derived CDR1 and CDR2 are SEHNR and FQNEAQ (reference sequence). V was shortened by 5 bases and J by 7 bases, with 18 bases between the two germline ends. This CDR3 contains 15 residues. CDR3 amino acids: CASSEEGTWGQPQHF. The CDR3 DNA reads as TGTGCCAGCAGCGAGGAGGGGACGTGGGGGCAGCCCCAGCATTTT.

The V call is TRBV12-3 or TRBV12-4, the J call TRBJ1-1; D unresolved. The CDR3 spans 13 residues. The V end lost 5 bases, the J end lost 3 bases, and 10 bases lay between the germline ends. In DNA form, the CDR3 reads TGTGCCAGCAGTCCGGCCACGGACACTGAAGCTTTCTTT. This encodes CASSPATDTEAFF.

This clonotype was counted many times. The genes are TRBV4-1 and TRBJ2-1, with TRBD2 matching 8 bases. Unmatched junction bases numbered 4, after V lost 0 bases and J lost 3 bases. The CDR3 has 16 residues. Per germline, CDR1 MGHRA and CDR2 YSYEKL. The CDR3, as DNA: TGCGCCAGCAGCCAAGAAACGGGACTAGACTACAATGAGCAGTTCTTC. It is translated as CASSQETGLDYNEQFF.

V and J are TRBV7-9 and TRBJ2-5, with D maybe TRBD2 (5 bases). The germline V gene encodes CDR1 SEHNR and CDR2 FQNEAQ (reference sequence). The V gene lost 3 bases and the J gene lost 3 bases, with 11 bases spanning the gap. The CDR3 is 14 residues long. The DNA of the CDR3 is TGTGCCAGCAGCTTGAGGGCCGGGGAAGAGACCCAGTACTTC. Translated, it gives CASSLRAGEETQYF.